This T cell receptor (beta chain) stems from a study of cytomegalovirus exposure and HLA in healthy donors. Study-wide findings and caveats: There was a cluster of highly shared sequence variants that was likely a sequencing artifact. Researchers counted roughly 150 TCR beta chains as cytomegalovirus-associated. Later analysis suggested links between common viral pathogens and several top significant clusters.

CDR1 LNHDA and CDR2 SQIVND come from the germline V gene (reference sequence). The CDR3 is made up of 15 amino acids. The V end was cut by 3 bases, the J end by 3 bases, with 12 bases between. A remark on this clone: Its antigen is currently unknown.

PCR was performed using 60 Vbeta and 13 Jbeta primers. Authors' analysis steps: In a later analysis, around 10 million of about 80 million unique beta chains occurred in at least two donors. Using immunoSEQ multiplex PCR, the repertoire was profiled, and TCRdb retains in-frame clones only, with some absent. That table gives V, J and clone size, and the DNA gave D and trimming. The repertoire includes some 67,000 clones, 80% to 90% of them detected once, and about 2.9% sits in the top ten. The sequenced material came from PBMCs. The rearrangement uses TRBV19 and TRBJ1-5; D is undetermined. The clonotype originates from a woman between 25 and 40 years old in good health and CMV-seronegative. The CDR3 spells CASSIARKDNQPQHF. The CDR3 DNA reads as TGTGCCAGTAGTATCGCCAGAAAAGACAATCAGCCCCAGCATTTT.